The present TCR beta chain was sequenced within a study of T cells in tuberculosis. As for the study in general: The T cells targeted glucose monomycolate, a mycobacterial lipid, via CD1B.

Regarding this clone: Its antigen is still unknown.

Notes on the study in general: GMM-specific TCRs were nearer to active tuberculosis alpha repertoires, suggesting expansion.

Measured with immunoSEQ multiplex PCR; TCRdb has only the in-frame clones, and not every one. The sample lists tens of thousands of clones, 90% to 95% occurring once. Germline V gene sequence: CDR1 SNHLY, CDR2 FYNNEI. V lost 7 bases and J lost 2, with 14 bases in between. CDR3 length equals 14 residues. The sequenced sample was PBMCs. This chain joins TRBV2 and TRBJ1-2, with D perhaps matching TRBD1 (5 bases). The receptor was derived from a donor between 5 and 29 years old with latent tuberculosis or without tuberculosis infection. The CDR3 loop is CASIPFGGNYGYTF. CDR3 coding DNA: TGTGCCAGCATTCCCTTCGGGGGGAACTATGGCTACACCTTC.